These T cell receptor beta chains were read from a single sample in a study of shared clonotypes between healthy human individuals. The method was immunoSEQ multiplex PCR; TCRdb's version includes in-frame clones alone and lacks a portion of them. Among around 1.9 million clones, about 93% were seen once, and the ten largest hold more than 1.5%. Sequences were obtained from naive CD8+ T cells from PBMCs. The source is a man between 18 and 29 years old in good health. Some clones in this sample may be carry-over from other donors' samples. Each CDR3 is given with its conserved first and last residue. Part of the rows lack a size; the others show once, few, many or a class for expanded clones.

TRBV6-1 NA 14 CASSEKGWREKLFF
TRBV5-6 NA 14 CASSFGQGLWELFF
TRBV27 NA 14 CASSFLVNTGELFF
TRBV6-1 NA 15 CASSELRYSTDTQYF
TRBV19 NA 14 CASTEVGQTTEAFF
TRBV9 NA 15 CASSVDAGGRRDQYF
TRBV18 NA 16 CASFSDGQGYTGELFF
TRBV19 NA 13 CAREGGPSYEQYF
TRBV10-3 NA 13 CAISWDRLYGYTF
TRBV10-3 NA 13 CAQSPGSNQPQHF
TRBV15 NA 12 CATRHVGETQYF
TRBV6-1 NA 15 CASRKGRDTFYEQYF
TRBV29-1 once 14 CSVGGGQSNEKLFF
TRBV5-4 NA 15 CASSPGLAEPNEQFF
TRBV5-1 NA 15 CASSLAAGVGYEQYF
TRBV7-9 NA 12 CASSWGMETQYF
TRBV4-2 once 15 CASSQGLQSGNTIYF
TRBV15 NA 15 CATSSRSTVQETQYF
TRBV4-2 NA 14 CASSQASAAYEQYF
TRBV6-1 few 11 CASSEAGDRHF
TRBV7-9 NA 15 CASSSTSAGINEQFF
TRBV13 NA 16 CASSAQGVGTNEKLFF
TRBV9 NA 17 CASSHQASGTAYNEQFF
TRBV6-1 NA 16 CASSELLQHSNQPQHF
TRBV18 NA 12 CASSPTRNEQFF
TRBV29-1 NA 12 CSALVQGGEQFF